These 26 T cell receptor beta chains were sequenced from one sample in a study of T cell responses to AZD1222 COVID-19 vaccine. TCRdb's copy holds only in-frame clones and misses some; the assay was immunoSEQ multiplex PCR. The sample shows more than 85,000 clones, around 81% of them seen only once. The sample was peripheral blood, taken on day 0 of AZD1222 vaccination. These receptors were taken from an adult in good health.

Judged by abundance, this clone is medium-sized. The chain carries TRBV25-1 and TRBJ2-7, with D tentatively TRBD1 or TRBD2 (5 bases each). The germline CDR1 and CDR2 sequences are MGHDK and SYGVNS. Between the trimmed V and J ends, which lost 3 bases and 5 bases, there was a span of 14 bases. This CDR3 spans 14 amino acids. The CDR3 region is CASSDGASPHEQYF. The CDR3 DNA follows: TGTGCCAGCAGTGACGGGGCGTCCCCTCACGAGCAGTACTTC.

The gene calls are TRBV6-2 or TRBV6-3 and TRBJ2-3, with D unclear. The germline gives CDR1 MNHEY, CDR2 SVGEGT. There are 12 residues in the CDR3. Deletions cut 5 bases from V and 4 bases from J, with 7 bases between. CDR3 coding DNA: TGTGCCAGCAGTCGGCTAGCAGATACGCAGTATTTT. Translating gives CASSRLADTQYF.

This clone was observed once. The chain is built from TRBV6-5 and TRBJ1-1; D unclear. The CDR3 sequence is 14 residues long. V was cut by 0 bases and J by 4 bases, with 9 bases left in between. CDR1 and CDR2 (germline): MNHEY, SVGAGI. The CDR3 sequence: CASSYSRSGTEAFF. CDR3 bases: TGTGCCAGCAGTTACTCTCGGTCGGGCACTGAAGCTTTCTTT.

V usage is TRBV6-1 and J usage is TRBJ1-5; perhaps TRBD1 as D (6 bases). The CDR3 loop spans 18 amino acids. Trimming removed 2 bases from V and 0 bases from J, with 17 bases in between. The germline gives CDR1 MNHNS, CDR2 SASEGT. The CDR3 protein is CASSEMRDIYYSNQPQHF. The CDR3 nucleotides read TGTGCCAGCAGTGAAATGAGGGACATTTATTATAGCAATCAGCCCCAGCATTTT.

The genes are TRBV18 and TRBJ1-4; no clear D. CDR1 KGHSH and CDR2 LQKENI come from the germline V gene. This CDR3 comprises 13 residues. V gave up 8 bases and J gave up 7 bases, with 14 bases separating them. CDR3 in DNA: TGTGCCAGCAGTCGGGATCGAAGTGAAAAACTGTTTTTT. The encoded protein is CASSRDRSEKLFF.

This clone has only one observation. The genes are TRBV7-2 and TRBJ2-3, with TRBD2 matching over 11 bases. CDR1 SGHTA and CDR2 FQGNSA come from the germline V gene. The length of the CDR3 is 15 residues. V lost 1 base, J lost 5 bases, and 2 bases stayed unmatched. The CDR3: CASSLEGLAVDTQYF. The CDR3 bases are TGTGCCAGCAGCTTAGAGGGACTAGCGGTAGATACGCAGTATTTT.

The rearrangement links TRBV19 to TRBJ1-1; no clear D gene. This CDR3 region has 15 residues. Per the germline V gene, CDR1 is LNHDA and CDR2 is SQIVND (reference sequence). Trimming pared 4 bases from V and 4 bases from J, leaving 16 bases between. For the CDR3, the DNA is TGTGCCAGTAGTAATGGGAGGGCACGAGGCACTGAAGCTTTCTTT. This sequence encodes CASSNGRARGTEAFF.

As DNA, the CDR3 is TGTGCCAGTAGGACAGGGTCTGATGAAAAACTGTTTTTT. This encodes CASRTGSDEKLFF. The gene calls are TRBV19 and TRBJ1-4; 7 bases align to TRBD1. J was trimmed by 6 bases and V by 6 bases; bases with no gene match: 4. The CDR3 spans 13 residues. CDR1 is LNHDA, CDR2 SQIVND, per germline (reference sequence).

This clone was counted only a few times. The chain is built from TRBV10-3 and TRBJ2-2, with TRBD1 matching over 7 bases. The CDR3 has 14 amino acids. V dropped 6 bases and J dropped 2; count of bases not matched to a gene: 3. CDR1 is ENHRY, CDR2 SYGVKD, per germline. Written as DNA, the CDR3 is TGTGCCATCAGCCGGGACAGCAACACCGGGGAGCTGTTTTTT. Its protein is CAISRDSNTGELFF.

This chain uses TRBV28 with TRBJ1-4, with a weak D call TRBD1 (6 bases). The CDR3 covers 14 residues. With 4 bases removed from V and 8 bases from J, the gap between germline ends came to 14 bases. Germline V gives CDR1 MDHEN, CDR2 SYDVKM. The CDR3 loop is CASSSGRGREKLFF. CDR3 nucleotides: TGTGCCAGCAGTTCCGGTCGGGGGCGGGAAAAACTGTTTTTT.

The chain carries TRBV18 and TRBJ1-4, with TRBD1 identical over 7 bases. Germline V gene sequence: CDR1 KGHSH, CDR2 LQKENI. After removal of 3 bases from V and 10 bases from J, the junction contained 5 bases not matched to a gene. This CDR3 comprises 13 residues. The CDR3 sequence is CASSPGQAAKLFF. DNA of the CDR3: TGTGCCAGCTCACCCGGACAGGCTGCAAAACTGTTTTTT. Complete variable domain (other parts from reference TRBV18 and TRBJ1-4): NAGVMQNPRHLVRRRGQEARLRCSPMKGHSHVYWYRQLPEEGLKFMVYLQKENIIDESGMPKERFSAEFPKEGPSILRIQQVVRGDSAAYFCASSPGQAAKLFFGSGTQLSVL.

This clone was observed a few times. The V gene is TRBV4-1, the J gene TRBJ1-1; no clear D. This CDR3 is built from 13 residues. V lost 1 base to trimming and J lost 4 bases, with 7 bases between them. The germline gives CDR1 MGHRA, CDR2 YSYEKL. In nucleotides, the CDR3 is TGCGCCAGCAGCCAAGTGAAAGGCACTGAAGCTTTCTTT. Amino acid sequence: CASSQVKGTEAFF.

The chain joins TRBV18 to TRBJ2-3, with 10 bases identical to TRBD2. The CDR3 covers 18 residues. J gave up 0 bases and V 3 bases, and 9 bases lay outside the gene matches. Germline assignment: CDR1 KGHSH and CDR2 LQKENI. CDR3 amino acids: CASSPGAGGLTSTDTQYF. The DNA of the CDR3 is TGTGCCAGCTCACCTGGAGCGGGAGGGCTTACTAGCACAGATACGCAGTATTTT.

This clone was seen a handful of times. The rearrangement uses TRBV18 and TRBJ1-6; 9 nucleotides agree with TRBD1. Germline V gene data show CDR1 as KGHSH and CDR2 as LQKENI. After removal of 3 bases from V and 1 base from J, the junction contained 4 bases not matched to a gene. The CDR3 has 17 residues. The CDR3 nucleotides read TGTGCCAGCTCACCCGACAGGGGGACATCCTATAATTCACCCCTCCACTTT. It is translated as CASSPDRGTSYNSPLHF.

The chain joins TRBV28 to TRBJ1-2; D not resolved. Deletions cut 8 bases from V and 5 bases from J, with 3 bases between. The CDR3 is made up of 9 amino acids. The germline CDR1 and CDR2 sequences are MDHEN and SYDVKM. The CDR3 nucleotides are TGTGCCAGCGGGTATGGCTACACCTTC. This codes for CASGYGYTF.

The V gene is TRBV7-2, the J gene TRBJ2-3; no clear D gene. Germline CDR1 and CDR2: SGHTA and FQGNSA. The CDR3 sequence is 15 residues long. V lost 6 bases and J lost 0, with 13 bases in between. The CDR3 nucleotides read TGTGCCAGCAGTTCGGGTCTTTCTAGCACAGATACGCAGTATTTT. Its protein is CASSSGLSSTDTQYF. Filled out from reference TRBV7-2 and TRBJ2-3, the complete variable domain reads GAGVSQSPSNKVTEKGKDVELRCDPISGHTALYWYRQSLGQGLEFLIYFQGNSAPDKSGLPSDRFSAERTGGSVSTLTIQRTQQEDSAVYLCASSSGLSSTDTQYFGPGTRLTVL.

This chain uses TRBV7-4 with TRBJ2-7; D ambiguous. Per the germline V gene, CDR1 is SGHVT and CDR2 is SQSDAQ. V was cut by 2 bases and J by 6 bases, with 11 bases left in between. The CDR3 contains 13 residues. CDR3 loop: CASSLTVCAEQYF. The CDR3 region has the DNA TGTGCCAGCAGCTTAACCGTTTGTGCCGAGCAGTACTTC.

The chain combines TRBV5-8 with TRBJ2-5, with D possibly matching TRBD1 (6 bases). V lost 1 base and J lost 2, with 12 bases in between. This CDR3 contains 15 residues. CDR1 is SGHTS, CDR2 YDEGEE, per germline. The CDR3: CASSLRRTVQETQYF. CDR3 nucleotides: TGTGCCAGCAGCTTGCGGAGGACAGTTCAAGAGACCCAGTACTTC.

The chain joins TRBV3-1 (or the pseudogene TRBV3-2) to TRBJ1-4, with TRBD1 matching over 8 bases. Trimming took 0 bases from V and 5 from J; bases not matched to a gene: 5. Looked up from germline, CDR1 is LGHDT and CDR2 is YNNKEL (reference sequence). The CDR3 spans 16 residues. The CDR3 DNA follows: TGTGCCAGCAGCCAAGAACGGAGGACAGGGAATGAAAAACTGTTTTTT. Translating gives CASSQERRTGNEKLFF.

This sequence joins TRBV3-1 (or the pseudogene TRBV3-2) and TRBJ2-7, with 9 positions matching TRBD2. This CDR3 has 15 amino acids. Germline CDR1 and CDR2: LGHDT and YNNKEL (reference sequence). Germline trimming cut 1 base from V and 5 bases from J; bases unmatched to any gene: 6. The CDR3 region is CASSQVREGLDEQYF. The DNA for the CDR3 is TGTGCCAGCAGCCAAGTGCGGGAGGGCCTAGACGAGCAGTACTTC.

The J gene is TRBJ2-3, the V gene TRBV7-3; 8 bases map to TRBD2. Trimming cost V 2 bases and J 1 base; bases outside gene matches: 2. The length of the CDR3 is 15 residues. CDR1 is SGHTA and CDR2 is FQGTGA in the germline V gene. This CDR3 reads CASSLSRGGTDTQYF. DNA for the CDR3: TGTGCCAGCAGCTTATCGCGGGGGGGCACAGATACGCAGTATTTT.

The rearrangement joins TRBV14 to TRBJ2-7; maybe TRBD2 (6 bases). This CDR3 is built from 13 residues. Germline CDR1 reads SGHDN; CDR2 reads FVKESK. Between the trimmed V and J ends, which lost 8 bases and 3 bases, there was a span of 14 bases. This chain's CDR3 is CASSGVGRYEQYF. For the CDR3, the DNA is TGTGCCAGCTCGGGGGTAGGGCGCTACGAGCAGTACTTC.

The J gene is TRBJ2-3, the V gene TRBV6-2 or TRBV6-3, with TRBD1 matching 7 bases. CDR1 MNHEY and CDR2 SVGEGT come from the germline V gene. Trimming took 6 bases from V and 0 from J; bases not matched to a gene: 6. CDR3 length: 15 amino acids. This CDR3 is CASSPTGFSTDTQYF. DNA of the CDR3: TGTGCCAGCAGCCCGACAGGGTTTAGCACAGATACGCAGTATTTT.

The V and J genes are TRBV19 and TRBJ2-5, with 9 positions matching TRBD2. Per the germline V gene, CDR1 is LNHDA and CDR2 is SQIVND (reference sequence). The CDR3 runs to 14 residues. The J segment lost 4 bases and the V segment lost 0 bases, leaving 0 bases of the junction unmatched. This CDR3 is CASSIERGGETQYF. CDR3 in DNA: TGTGCCAGTAGTATAGAGCGGGGGGGAGAGACCCAGTACTTC.

The CDR3 region is CASRWGLNTEAFF. In DNA form, the CDR3 reads TGTGCCAGCAGGTGGGGACTCAACACTGAAGCTTTCTTT. The genes are TRBV6-5 and TRBJ1-1, with a tentative D call TRBD1 (5 bases). The CDR3 is 13 residues long. Trimming took 6 bases from V and 2 from J, leaving 10 bases between them. The germline V gene encodes CDR1 MNHEY and CDR2 SVGAGI.

The rearrangement joins TRBV10-2 to TRBJ1-1; 7 positions agree with TRBD1. J was trimmed by 4 bases and V by 9 bases; bases with no gene match: 8. The CDR3 is 13 residues long. The germline CDR1 and CDR2 sequences are WSHSY and SAAADI. Here the CDR3 DNA reads TGCGCCAGTCTCCAGGGGGAGAGCACTGAAGCTTTCTTT. Its protein is CASLQGESTEAFF.